This entry lists 32 T cell receptor beta chains sequenced from one sample in a study of T cell responses to AZD1222 COVID-19 vaccine. Sequencing was performed with immunoSEQ multiplex PCR; in TCRdb, only in-frame clones are kept and a portion is missing. Altogether 85,000 to 100,000 clones are present, approximately 90% being singletons, with the ten largest covering about 9%. The source material was peripheral blood, sampled 28 days after the second AZD1222 dose. These receptors came from an adult who received the AZD1222 COVID-19 vaccine.

The genes are TRBV7-6 and TRBJ1-2; 8 bases align to TRBD1. The CDR3 runs 15 residues. In germline, CDR1 is SGHVS, CDR2 FNYEAQ. Unmatched junction bases numbered 9, after V lost 1 base and J lost 8 bases. CDR3 DNA sequence: TGTGCCAGCAGCTTAGAGTCTCAGGGGGCGCGAGGCTACACCTTC. This sequence encodes CASSLESQGARGYTF.

The chain employs TRBV7-9 and TRBJ1-2; D not resolved. The CDR3 is 13 residues long. Germline V gene sequence: CDR1 SEHNR, CDR2 FQNEAQ (reference sequence). Trimming shortened V by 5 bases and J by 4 bases, and 11 bases separated the two germline ends. CDR3: CASSPGLAYGYTF. The DNA of the CDR3 is TGTGCCAGCAGCCCCGGACTTGCCTATGGCTACACCTTC.

This chain uses TRBV7-9 with TRBJ2-5; D remains unclear. Trimming removed 3 bases at V and 6 bases at J, with 8 bases between. CDR3 size: 12 residues. Per the germline V gene, CDR1 is SEHNR and CDR2 is FQNEAQ (reference sequence). CDR3 sequence: CASSFPGQTQYF. The CDR3 coding sequence is TGTGCCAGCAGCTTTCCAGGACAGACCCAGTACTTC.

The CDR3 DNA reads as TGTGCCAGCAGAGATTCAGGGACCGGGGAGCTGTTTTTT. It encodes CASRDSGTGELFF. J is TRBJ2-2 and V is TRBV6-6; TRBD1 is a possible D gene (5 bases). V gave up 6 bases and J gave up 5 bases, with 10 bases separating them. This CDR3 contains 13 residues. Germline CDR1 is MNHNY and CDR2 is SVGAGI (reference sequence).

Note on this clone: The junction does not match germline at one end; this may be a read error. The gene calls are TRBV29-1 and TRBJ2-5; weak D call: TRBD1 (5 bases). CDR3 length equals 13 residues. The germline gives CDR1 SQVTM, CDR2 ANQGSEA. The CDR3 sequence is CSTHTGNQGTQYF. DNA of the CDR3: TGCAGCACCCACACAGGAAACCAAGGGACCCAGTACTTC.

V and J are TRBV19 and TRBJ2-3, with 14 bases identical to TRBD2. With V trimmed by 4 bases and J by 2 bases, 5 bases remained unmatched. Germline CDR1 LNHDA, CDR2 SQIVND (reference sequence). This CDR3 comprises 17 residues. The CDR3: CASSTRLAGGTTDTQYF. CDR3 DNA sequence: TGTGCCAGTAGTACCCGACTAGCGGGAGGGACCACAGATACGCAGTATTTT.

The chain combines TRBV28 with TRBJ1-3; D not resolved. The CDR3 is 17 residues long. Trimming left V 8 bases short and J 0 bases short, with 20 bases between. The V gene's germline CDR1 is MDHEN and CDR2 SYDVKM. The CDR3 here is CASGPYGPSHSGNTIYF. CDR3 DNA: TGTGCCAGCGGTCCCTACGGGCCAAGTCACTCTGGAAACACCATATATTTT.

This chain connects TRBV3-1 (or the pseudogene TRBV3-2) to TRBJ2-7; TRBD1 might be the D (5 bases). Between the trimmed V and J ends, which lost 1 base and 7 bases, there was a span of 11 bases. The CDR3 spans 13 residues. CDR1 is LGHDT and CDR2 is YNNKEL in the germline V gene (reference sequence). The CDR3 loop reads CASSQGEYREQYF. The CDR3 DNA sequence: TGTGCCAGCAGCCAAGGAGAGTACAGGGAGCAGTACTTC.

Here the CDR3 reads CASGPEGLFGYTF. The CDR3 nucleotides are TGTGCCAGCGGGCCCGAAGGTCTTTTTGGCTACACCTTC. The chain uses TRBV28 and TRBJ1-2; D remains unclear. Trimming shortened V by 8 bases and J by 7 bases, and 17 bases separated the two germline ends. This CDR3 contains 13 residues. CDR1 is MDHEN and CDR2 is SYDVKM in the germline V gene.

This clone was counted once. This chain connects TRBV18 to TRBJ1-2, with no clear D. V was clipped by 3 bases and J by 4 bases, with 12 bases between them. Germline V gives CDR1 KGHSH, CDR2 LQKENI. CDR3 length: 14 residues. CDR3 DNA: TGTGCCAGCTCACCGACCGGGAACTCCTATGGCTACACCTTC. Translating gives CASSPTGNSYGYTF. Full variable domain (outside the CDR3, taken from reference TRBV18 and TRBJ1-2): NAGVMQNPRHLVRRRGQEARLRCSPMKGHSHVYWYRQLPEEGLKFMVYLQKENIIDESGMPKERFSAEFPKEGPSILRIQQVVRGDSAAYFCASSPTGNSYGYTFGSGTRLTVV.

The chain recombines TRBV18 with TRBJ1-4, with D uncertain. The CDR3 is made up of 16 amino acids. The germline V and J ends were trimmed by 3 bases and 0 bases, with 11 bases remaining between them. CDR1 is KGHSH and CDR2 is LQKENI in the germline V gene. CDR3 coding DNA: TGTGCCAGCTCACCGTCGTTTGTGACAACTAATGAAAAACTGTTTTTT. It is translated as CASSPSFVTTNEKLFF.

CDR3 coding DNA: TGTGCCAGCAGCTCGGACCTAGACTATGGCTACACCTTC. Translation: CASSSDLDYGYTF. V is TRBV6-6 and J is TRBJ1-2; no clear D gene. This CDR3 comprises 13 residues. From germline, CDR1 is MNHNY and CDR2 SVGAGI (reference sequence). V was clipped by 6 bases and J by 3 bases, with 11 bases between them.

The rearrangement uses TRBV4-1 and TRBJ1-3; D perhaps matches TRBD1 (5 bases). Germline V gives CDR1 MGHRA, CDR2 YSYEKL. V was cut by 4 bases and J by 4 bases, with 11 bases left in between. The CDR3 totals 14 residues. The CDR3 bases are TGCGCCAGCAGCCCCGGTGGGGCAGGAAACACCATATATTTT. Translating it yields CASSPGGAGNTIYF.

This clone occurred once. This chain uses TRBV18 with TRBJ1-4; 9 bases fit TRBD1. CDR1 is KGHSH and CDR2 is LQKENI in the germline V gene. The CDR3 length is 15 residues. Unmatched junction bases numbered 4, after V lost 2 bases and J lost 6 bases. CDR3 in amino acids: CASSPIQGAYEKLFF. The DNA of the CDR3 is TGTGCCAGCTCACCAATACAGGGGGCCTATGAAAAACTGTTTTTT.

The chain has TRBV11-2 and TRBJ2-7; 10 bases align to TRBD1. The length of the CDR3 is 16 residues. Trimming removed 3 bases from V and 4 bases from J; junction bases left unmatched: 9. Germline CDR1 SGHAT, CDR2 FQNNGV. In DNA form, the CDR3 reads TGTGCCAGCAGCTTTGCCGGGACAGGGGCTCGGTACGAGCAGTACTTC. Its translation: CASSFAGTGARYEQYF.

The gene calls are TRBV19 and TRBJ2-2; 12 positions agree with TRBD2. The CDR3 totals 15 residues. V lost 3 bases and J lost 6; bases outside the gene matches: 2. Germline CDR1 is LNHDA and CDR2 is SQIVND (reference sequence). The CDR3 here is CASSITSGRPGELFF. The CDR3 nucleotides are TGTGCCAGTAGTATCACTAGCGGGAGGCCCGGGGAGCTGTTTTTT.

This chain joins TRBV7-9 and TRBJ1-1; D gene ambiguous. V was clipped by 5 bases and J by 1 base, with 8 bases between them. This CDR3 has 13 amino acids. CDR1 is SEHNR, CDR2 FQNEAQ, per germline (reference sequence). CDR3 in DNA: TGTGCCAGCAGCGCGGAACCGAACACTGAAGCTTTCTTT. Protein: CASSAEPNTEAFF. The whole variable domain, remainder taken from reference TRBV7-9 and TRBJ1-1, is DTGVSQNPRHKITKRGQNVTFRCDPISEHNRLYWYRQTLGQGPEFLTYFQNEAQLEKSRLLSDRFSAERPKGSFSTLEIQRTEQGDSAMYLCASSAEPNTEAFFGQGTRLTVV.

The chain uses TRBV14 and TRBJ2-1, with TRBD2 identical over 10 bases. Germline values: CDR1 SGHDN, CDR2 FVKESK. This CDR3 is 16 amino acids long. Losses at the gene ends were 4 bases for V and 3 bases for J; bases not matched to a gene: 6. CDR3 amino acids: CASSLRTSGFYNEQFF. CDR3 nucleotide sequence: TGTGCCAGCAGCCTGCGGACTAGCGGATTCTACAATGAGCAGTTCTTC.

V gene TRBV7-6 combines with J gene TRBJ2-3; maybe TRBD2 (5 bases). V lost 1 base, J lost 6 bases, and 17 bases lay in between. Per germline, CDR1 SGHVS and CDR2 FNYEAQ. CDR3 length equals 16 residues. The DNA for the CDR3 is TGTGCCAGCAGCTTAGGGACTGTCCCGATTTCCGATACGCAGTATTTT. Amino acids: CASSLGTVPISDTQYF.

This rearrangement joins TRBV10-2 to TRBJ2-1; TRBD2 aligns across 10 bases. Germline V CDR1 and CDR2: WSHSY, SAAADI. J was trimmed by 9 bases and V by 10 bases; bases with no gene match: 6. This CDR3 is built from 12 residues. The CDR3: CATLAGDGEQFF. In DNA, the CDR3 is TGCGCCACTCTAGCGGGAGACGGTGAGCAGTTCTTC.

The V call is TRBV7-2, the J call TRBJ1-3; D remains unclear. CDR1 SGHTA and CDR2 FQGNSA come from the germline V gene. This CDR3 spans 13 amino acids. With 5 bases removed from V and 0 bases from J, the gap between germline ends came to 5 bases. Written as DNA, the CDR3 is TGTGCCAGCAGCCCGTACTCTGGAAACACCATATATTTT. This encodes CASSPYSGNTIYF.

The rearrangement links TRBV5-4 to TRBJ1-2, with TRBD1 identical over 8 bases. V gave up 4 bases and J gave up 6 bases; unmatched junction bases: 5. Germline-derived CDR1 and CDR2 are SGHNT and YYREEE (reference sequence). CDR3 size: 13 residues. The CDR3 DNA reads TGTGCCAGCAGCACGGACAGGGTCCATGGCTACACCTTC. The encoded protein is CASSTDRVHGYTF. Together with reference TRBV5-4 and TRBJ1-2, the CDR3 gives the full variable domain: ETGVTQSPTHLIKTRGQQVTLRCSSQSGHNTVSWYQQALGQGPQFIFQYYREEENGRGNFPPRFSGLQFPNYSSELNVNALELDDSALYLCASSTDRVHGYTFGSGTRLTVV.

The genes are TRBV18 and TRBJ2-5; D is unresolved. Trimming took off 2 bases at V and 2 bases at J, with 6 bases between the two ends. This CDR3 has 13 amino acids. Germline loops: CDR1 KGHSH, CDR2 LQKENI. DNA of the CDR3: TGTGCCAGCTCACCAGACTTGCAAGAGACCCAGTACTTC. It specifies CASSPDLQETQYF.

The CDR3: CASSTTGADYGYTF. For the CDR3, the DNA is TGTGCCAGTAGTACCACAGGGGCAGACTATGGCTACACCTTC. The rearrangement joins TRBV19 to TRBJ1-2; 7 bases match TRBD1. Germline CDR1 and CDR2: LNHDA and SQIVND (reference sequence). V dropped 4 bases and J dropped 3; count of bases not matched to a gene: 5. This CDR3 contains 14 residues.

A remark on this clone: The identical CDR3 is also encoded by other nucleotide sequences in the sample. This sequence joins TRBV9 and TRBJ2-1; D is unresolved. V gave up 3 bases and J gave up 7 bases, with 2 bases separating them. The CDR3 consists of 10 residues. Germline assignment: CDR1 SGDLS and CDR2 YYNGEE. CDR3 bases: TGTGCCAGCAGCGGAAATGAGCAGTTCTTC. It specifies CASSGNEQFF.

The count of this clone is one. The chain joins TRBV9 to TRBJ2-1, with TRBD2 matching over 12 bases. The V segment lost 3 bases and the J segment 1 base; nucleotides outside the gene matches: 2. CDR1 is SGDLS, CDR2 YYNGEE, per germline. The CDR3 contains 16 residues. In nucleotides, the CDR3 is TGTGCCAGCAGCGACCTAGCGGGAGGGTCCTACAATGAGCAGTTCTTC. This sequence encodes CASSDLAGGSYNEQFF.

This clone was observed once. The chain links TRBV29-1 to TRBJ1-1; D remains unclear. CDR3 length: 14 amino acids. V lost 7 bases to trimming and J lost 2 bases, with 17 bases between them. Germline loops: CDR1 SQVTM, CDR2 ANQGSEA. In DNA form, the CDR3 reads TGCAGCGGAACCCGGACTGACTTAAACACTGAAGCTTTCTTT. It specifies CSGTRTDLNTEAFF.

The V gene is TRBV6-4, the J gene TRBJ2-1, with D unresolved. CDR3 length equals 13 residues. Trimming shortened V by 3 bases and J by 4 bases, and 7 bases separated the two germline ends. CDR1 MRHNA and CDR2 SNTAGT come from the germline V gene. CDR3 sequence reads: CASSEQQYNEQFF. In DNA form, the CDR3 reads TGTGCCAGCAGTGAACAGCAATACAATGAGCAGTTCTTC.

The V and J genes are TRBV5-1 and TRBJ2-6; D unclear. The CDR3 has 15 residues. CDR1 SGHRS and CDR2 YFSETQ come from the germline V gene. V was pared by 6 bases and J by 0 bases, with 10 bases between. The CDR3 protein is CASKVANSGANVLTF. The CDR3 nucleotides are TGCGCCAGCAAGGTGGCTAACTCTGGGGCCAACGTCCTGACTTTC.

V usage is TRBV19 and J usage is TRBJ2-1; D is ambiguous. Germline V lookup: CDR1 LNHDA, CDR2 SQIVND (reference sequence). This CDR3 has 11 residues. Trimming left V 7 bases short and J 8 bases short, with 9 bases between. This chain's CDR3 is CASKSIYEQFF. CDR3 DNA: TGTGCCAGTAAAAGCATCTATGAGCAGTTCTTC. Supplemented by reference TRBV19 and TRBJ2-1, the full variable domain reads DGGITQSPKYLFRKEGQNVTLSCEQNLNHDAMYWYRQDPGQGLRLIYYSQIVNDFQKGDIAEGYSVSREKKESFPLTVTSAQKNPTAFYLCASKSIYEQFFGPGTRLTVL.

V gene TRBV28 combines with J gene TRBJ1-1; D not certain. The CDR3 loop spans 14 amino acids. Germline values: CDR1 MDHEN, CDR2 SYDVKM. Trimming took 9 bases from V and 1 from J, leaving 15 bases between them. CDR3 bases: TGTGCCAGTACTTATTCGGGGAGGAACACTGAAGCTTTCTTT. Translated: CASTYSGRNTEAFF.

The V call is TRBV6-1, the J call TRBJ2-1, with TRBD2 matching over 14 bases. This CDR3 contains 16 residues. Per germline, CDR1 MNHNS and CDR2 SASEGT. Trimming at V came to 7 bases and at J to 10 bases, leaving 12 bases not matched to a gene. In DNA, the CDR3 is TGTGCCAGCACTGATCCCCCGGGACTAGCGGGAGTGGAGCAGTTCTTC. Its translation is CASTDPPGLAGVEQFF.